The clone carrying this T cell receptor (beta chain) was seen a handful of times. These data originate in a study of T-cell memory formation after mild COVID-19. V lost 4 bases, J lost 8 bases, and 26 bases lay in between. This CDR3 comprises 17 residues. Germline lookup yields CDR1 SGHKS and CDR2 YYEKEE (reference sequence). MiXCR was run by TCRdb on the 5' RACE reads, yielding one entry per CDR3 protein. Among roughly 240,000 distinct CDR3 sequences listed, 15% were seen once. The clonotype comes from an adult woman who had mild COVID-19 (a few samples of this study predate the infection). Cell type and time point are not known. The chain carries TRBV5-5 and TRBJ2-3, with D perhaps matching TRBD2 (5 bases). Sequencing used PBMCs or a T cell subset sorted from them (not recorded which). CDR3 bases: TGTGCCAGCAGCCTCCCGAAGGGCCCGACGCGGCGGGTTACGCAGTATTTT. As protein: CASSLPKGPTRRVTQYF. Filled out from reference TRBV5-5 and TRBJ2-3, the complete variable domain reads DAGVTQSPTHLIKTRGQQVTLRCSPISGHKSVSWYQQVLGQGPQFIFQYYEKEERGRGNFPDRFSARQFPNYSSELNVNALLLGDSALYLCASSLPKGPTRRVTQYFGPGTRLTVL.